There are a few counts of the clone carrying this TCR beta chain. The antigen is undetermined. Other DNA sequences within the sample encode an identical CDR3. The sample is drawn from a study of cytomegalovirus exposure and HLA in healthy donors. Study-wide background: A data release that came early held 80 million or so unique TCRs from HLA-typed donors. Study findings and constraints: Some highly shared sequence variants likely arose as a pipeline artifact. Later analysis revealed greater clonal expansion in HLA-associated TCR beta chains than in equally common others.

A multiplex PCR was run with 60 Vbeta primers and 13 Jbeta primers. The table came from immunoSEQ multiplex PCR; TCRdb's copy has only in-frame clones and leaves some out. The table lists roughly 100,000 clones, roughly 63% of them singletons. The clonotype originates from a boy aged 5-17 years in good health and CMV-seropositive. Sequencing was performed on PBMCs.

The CDR3, as DNA: TGTGCCAGCAGCTTAGCACAGGGGGCGCCGAAGGAGCAGTACTTC. Translated, it gives CASSLAQGAPKEQYF. The genes are TRBV7-6 and TRBJ2-7; 9 bases align to TRBD1. CDR1 and CDR2 (germline): SGHVS, FNYEAQ. Losses at the gene ends were 0 bases for V and 7 bases for J; bases not matched to a gene: 7. The CDR3 sequence is 15 residues long.